One sample yielded the 29 T cell receptor beta chains listed below, sequenced in a study of molecular identifiers for immune sequencing clone quantification. TCRdb reanalysed the PCR reads using MiXCR and keeps one entry per CDR3 protein. The table records around 82,000 distinct CDR3 sequences, under 20% of them present only once. Sequenced material: naive CD8+ T cells from blood, with Jurkat cell RNA spiked in. Subset indicated: FACS-sorted CD8+CD4-CCR7+CD45RA+ naive T cells. These TCRs come from a human donor in good health. Some libraries in this study had Jurkat cell RNA spiked in.

This clonotype was detected many times. This chain links TRBV6-6 with TRBJ2-7; weak D call: TRBD2 (6 bases). Looked up from germline, CDR1 is MNHNY and CDR2 is SVGAGI (reference sequence). V was trimmed by 5 bases and J by 2 bases, leaving 16 bases between them. The CDR3 is 15 residues long. The CDR3 spells CASSTSGSGAYEQYF. Written as DNA, the CDR3 is TGTGCCAGCAGTACCTCCGGGAGCGGAGCCTACGAGCAGTACTTC.

This clonotype has a count of ten or more. The chain employs TRBV4-1 and TRBJ1-1; TRBD1 is a possible D gene (5 bases). Trimming removed 0 bases at V and 8 bases at J, with 10 bases between. This CDR3 has 13 residues. Germline values: CDR1 MGHRA, CDR2 YSYEKL. This CDR3 reads CASSQDRGVEAFF. The CDR3 DNA is TGCGCCAGCAGCCAAGATAGAGGGGTAGAAGCTTTCTTT.

This clonotype occurred many times. The chain carries TRBV19 and TRBJ2-7; the match to TRBD1 covers 9 bases. The CDR3 sequence is 15 residues long. Germline loops: CDR1 LNHDA, CDR2 SQIVND (reference sequence). The junction had 7 bases not matched to a gene; V was cut back by 5 bases and J by 2 bases. DNA for the CDR3: TGTGCCAGTAGTCCAGGGACAGGGATTCCCTACGAGCAGTACTTC. It yields the protein CASSPGTGIPYEQYF.

This clonotype was counted ten times or more. The genes are TRBV20-1 and TRBJ2-2; 9 positions match TRBD2. CDR1 and CDR2 from the germline V gene are DFQATT and SNEGSKA (reference sequence). The CDR3 consists of 17 residues. V lost 6 bases to trimming and J lost 3 bases; unmatched junction nucleotides: 14. The CDR3 nucleotides are TGCAGTGCCCCTTCTGCGAGTAGCGGGAGTTACACCGGGGAGCTGTTTTTT. As protein: CSAPSASSGSYTGELFF.

Many counts were recorded for this clonotype. The CDR3 loop reads CASSAGTYQETQYF. DNA of the CDR3: TGTGCCAGCAGCGCCGGAACGTACCAAGAGACCCAGTACTTC. V usage is TRBV9 and J usage is TRBJ2-5; D is unresolved. The CDR3 runs to 14 residues. Germline CDR1 and CDR2: SGDLS and YYNGEE. V lost 3 bases, J lost 0 bases, and 9 bases lay in between.

This clonotype appeared many times. As DNA, the CDR3 is TGTGCCAGCAGTTTCAGCGGGGGTGTCGACGAGCAGTACTTC. Translating it yields CASSFSGGVDEQYF. The chain combines TRBV27 with TRBJ2-7, with TRBD2 matching 8 bases. The CDR3 sequence is 14 residues long. J was trimmed by 5 bases and V by 3 bases; bases with no gene match: 6. CDR1 and CDR2 from the germline V gene are MNHEY and SMNVEV (reference sequence).

This clonotype was counted at least ten times. The V call is TRBV6-5, the J call TRBJ2-1; D is unclear. Germline CDR1 and CDR2: MNHEY and SVGAGI. The CDR3 covers 16 residues. V was clipped by 0 bases and J by 4 bases, with 13 bases between them. The CDR3 DNA is TGTGCCAGCAGTTACTCTCGGCGGCTGAATTACAATGAGCAGTTCTTC. Translating it yields CASSYSRRLNYNEQFF.

In this sample, this clonotype turned up many times. The chain employs TRBV10-3 and TRBJ2-5; D gene unclear. V gave up 2 bases and J gave up 5 bases, with 6 bases separating them. CDR1 is ENHRY and CDR2 is SYGVKD in the germline V gene. This CDR3 region has 12 residues. CDR3 protein: CAISEMQETQYF. The CDR3 DNA sequence: TGTGCCATCAGTGAGATGCAGGAGACCCAGTACTTC.

A note on this clonotype: This may be a read error: a much more frequent sequence differs by one nucleotide. The chain has TRBV19 and TRBJ2-3; D unresolved. The CDR3 has 12 amino acids. Germline assignment: CDR1 LNHDA and CDR2 SQIVND (reference sequence). V gave up 2 bases and J gave up 10 bases, with 10 bases separating them. The CDR3 DNA is TGTGCCAGTAGTATAATACAATCGGCGCAGTATTTT. This encodes CASSIIQSAQYF. Full variable domain (remainder filled in from reference TRBV19 and TRBJ2-3): DGGITQSPKYLFRKEGQNVTLSCEQNLNHDAMYWYRQDPGQGLRLIYYSQIVNDFQKGDIAEGYSVSREKKESFPLTVTSAQKNPTAFYLCASSIIQSAQYFGPGTRLTVL.

Regarding this clonotype: A much larger clone differs by one base, so this may be a read error. The rearrangement links TRBV20-1 to TRBJ2-7; possible D gene TRBD1, 6 bases. The CDR3 consists of 12 residues. Trimming removed 3 bases at V and 5 bases at J, with 11 bases between. In germline, CDR1 is DFQATT, CDR2 SNEGSKA (reference sequence). The CDR3: CSARDSNHEQYF. The CDR3 DNA follows: TGCAGTGCTAGGGACAGCAACCACGAGCAGTACTTC.

This clonotype was counted many times. The CDR3 protein is CASSSLRDTQYF. In nucleotides, the CDR3 is TGTGCCAGCAGCTCCCTTAGAGATACGCAGTATTTT. The V gene is TRBV7-6, the J gene TRBJ2-3; unclear D gene. The V end lost 4 bases, the J end lost 5 bases, and 7 bases lay between the germline ends. The CDR3 sequence is 12 residues long. Germline V gene sequence: CDR1 SGHVS, CDR2 FNYEAQ.

The rearrangement uses TRBV6-2 or TRBV6-3 and TRBJ2-7; 7 bases are a match to TRBD2. The junction had 0 bases not matched to a gene; V was cut back by 9 bases and J by 4 bases. Germline lookup yields CDR1 MNHEY and CDR2 SVGEGT. This CDR3 spans 10 amino acids. The CDR3 loop reads CARRGYEQYF. CDR3 in DNA: TGTGCCAGGCGGGGGTACGAGCAGTACTTC.

This clonotype was seen repeatedly, ten times or more. V and J are TRBV30 and TRBJ2-3, with TRBD2 as a possible D gene (5 bases). The CDR3 runs 12 residues. Trimming removed 7 bases from V and 1 base from J, with 9 bases in between. CDR1 and CDR2 (germline): GTSNPN, SVGIG (reference sequence). CDR3 protein: CAYAEGTDTQYF. The CDR3 nucleotides read TGTGCCTATGCGGAGGGCACAGATACGCAGTATTTT.

This clonotype was counted many times. The rearrangement links TRBV9 to TRBJ2-1; 13 bases align to TRBD2. This CDR3 has 17 residues. The V gene end was trimmed by 3 bases and the J gene end by 6 bases; junction bases not matched to a gene: 9. Germline CDR1 is SGDLS and CDR2 is YYNGEE. The CDR3: CASSGTSGRISSNEQFF. The DNA of the CDR3 is TGTGCCAGCAGCGGGACTAGCGGGAGAATTTCGAGCAATGAGCAGTTCTTC.

This clonotype was seen ten or more times. The J gene is TRBJ1-4, the V gene TRBV9, with D hard to call. CDR3 length: 15 residues. Germline values: CDR1 SGDLS, CDR2 YYNGEE. Trimming removed 0 bases at V and 0 bases at J, with 6 bases between. CDR3: CASSVGGTTNEKLFF. The CDR3 DNA follows: TGTGCCAGCAGCGTAGGAGGGACAACTAATGAAAAACTGTTTTTT.

Worth noting for this clonotype: This may come from a read error, since a much larger clone is one base off. V and J are TRBV28 and TRBJ1-1, with TRBD1 matching 7 bases. Trimming at V came to 4 bases and at J to 4 bases, leaving 6 bases not matched to a gene. Germline V gives CDR1 MDHEN, CDR2 SYDVKM. The CDR3 has 14 amino acids. The CDR3 loop reads CASSYRGSATEAFF. In DNA, the CDR3 is TGTGCCAGCAGTTACAGGGGCTCGGCCACTGAAGCTTTCTTT.

This clonotype occurred many times. V is TRBV2 and J is TRBJ2-2; 7 nucleotides line up with TRBD1. The CDR3 consists of 15 residues. After removal of 6 bases from V and 2 bases from J, the junction contained 6 bases not matched to a gene. Germline-derived CDR1 and CDR2 are SNHLY and FYNNEI. CDR3 nucleotides: TGTGCCAGCAGCCTCGGGACAGTCAACACCGGGGAGCTGTTTTTT. This translates into CASSLGTVNTGELFF.

This clonotype was seen only a few times. This chain joins TRBV27 and TRBJ1-1; D gene unclear. V gave up 0 bases and J gave up 1 base, with 3 bases separating them. The CDR3 has 13 residues. Germline V gene sequence: CDR1 MNHEY, CDR2 SMNVEV (reference sequence). CDR3 sequence reads: CASSLSWNTEAFF. The CDR3 DNA is TGTGCCAGCAGTTTATCCTGGAACACTGAAGCTTTCTTT.

This clonotype has just a few counts. Being one base from a much bigger clone, this may be a read error. V and J are TRBV30 and TRBJ1-1; no reliable D call. The germline gives CDR1 GTSNPN, CDR2 SVGIG (reference sequence). CDR3 length: 13 residues. For the CDR3, the DNA is TGTGCCTGGGGTGTGTTAGAGAACACTGAAGCTTTCTTT. This gives the protein CAWGVLENTEAFF.

This clonotype was seen many times. The J gene is TRBJ2-3, the V gene TRBV30; D possibly corresponds to TRBD2 (6 bases). V dropped 5 bases and J dropped 4 bases, with 13 bases sitting between them. The CDR3 sequence is 13 residues long. CDR1 is GTSNPN and CDR2 is SVGIG in the germline V gene (reference sequence). The CDR3 nucleotides are TGTGCCTGGGAACTCGGGACTCCAGATACGCAGTATTTT. It encodes CAWELGTPDTQYF. Full variable domain (missing parts from reference TRBV30 and TRBJ2-3): SQTIHQWPATLVQPVGSPLSLECTVEGTSNPNLYWYRQAAGRGLQLLFYSVGIGQISSEVPQNLSASRPQDRQFILSSKKLLLSDSGFYLCAWELGTPDTQYFGPGTRLTVL.

The chain carries TRBV7-2 and TRBJ1-1; TRBD1 might be the D (5 bases). The V gene lost 1 base and the J gene lost 11 bases, with 11 bases spanning the gap. CDR1 is SGHTA, CDR2 FQGNSA, per germline. The CDR3 runs 12 residues. The CDR3 bases are TGTGCCAGCAGCTTAGATGGGGGTATGGCTTTCTTT. Translated: CASSLDGGMAFF.

This clonotype was seen many times. The rearrangement links TRBV12-3 or TRBV12-4 to TRBJ1-3; weak D call: TRBD1 (5 bases). This CDR3 has 16 residues. Trimming took off 2 bases at V and 4 bases at J, with 15 bases between the two ends. The DNA for the CDR3 is TGTGCCAGCAGTTTAATTGGGGGTTCAGAAGGAAACACCATATATTTT. Protein: CASSLIGGSEGNTIYF.

In its sample, this clonotype was seen a few times. This chain uses TRBV7-9 with TRBJ2-7; D uncertain. Germline V gene data show CDR1 as SEHNR and CDR2 as FQNEAQ (reference sequence). The CDR3 length is 11 residues. The V end lost 5 bases, the J end lost 7 bases, and 9 bases lay between the germline ends. The CDR3 DNA reads TGTGCCAGCAGCCAAGGGTGGGAGCAGTACTTC. It codes for CASSQGWEQYF.

This clonotype came up many times. The chain links TRBV4-1 to TRBJ1-4; D ambiguous. Germline V gives CDR1 MGHRA, CDR2 YSYEKL. Deletions cut 0 bases from V and 7 bases from J, with 12 bases between. This CDR3 has 15 amino acids. CDR3 coding DNA: TGCGCCAGCAGCCAAGATTTGGCAGGTGTTGAAAAACTGTTTTTT. Translation gives CASSQDLAGVEKLFF.

This clonotype appeared many times. The chain carries TRBV5-6 and TRBJ2-3; 7 bases agree with TRBD2. The V gene's germline CDR1 is SGHDT and CDR2 YYEEEE. CDR3 length: 14 amino acids. The V segment lost 4 bases and the J segment 0 bases; nucleotides outside the gene matches: 2. The CDR3 sequence is CASSLSGSTDTQYF. CDR3 in DNA: TGTGCCAGCAGCCTTAGCGGGAGCACAGATACGCAGTATTTT. The full variable domain, its missing parts supplied by reference TRBV5-6 and TRBJ2-3, is DAGVTQSPTHLIKTRGQQVTLRCSPKSGHDTVSWYQQALGQGPQFIFQYYEEEERQRGNFPDRFSGHQFPNYSSELNVNALLLGDSALYLCASSLSGSTDTQYFGPGTRLTVL.

This clonotype was detected ten times or more. The chain has TRBV4-1 and TRBJ2-3; 7 positions match TRBD2. Germline values: CDR1 MGHRA, CDR2 YSYEKL. The CDR3 runs to 18 residues. J lost 0 bases, V lost 4 bases, and 13 bases had no gene match. CDR3 residues: CASSPGPPSGASTDTQYF. In DNA form, the CDR3 reads TGCGCCAGCAGCCCGGGGCCCCCTAGCGGAGCTAGCACAGATACGCAGTATTTT.

This clonotype was observed a few times. One base away lies a much larger clone, so this may be a sequencing read error. The chain has TRBV12-3 or TRBV12-4 and TRBJ2-7, with D hard to call. The CDR3 extends over 12 amino acids. The CDR3 bases are TGTGCCAGCAGACACCGAAGCTACGAGCAGCACTTC. Translating gives CASRHRSYEQHF.

This clonotype occurred many times. The J gene is TRBJ1-5, the V gene TRBV15, with D uncertain. The CDR3 has 14 amino acids. V gave up 5 bases and J gave up 2 bases, with 10 bases separating them. CDR1 is LNHNV, CDR2 YYDKDF, per germline (reference sequence). This CDR3 is CATSDRNRNQPQHF. CDR3 coding DNA: TGTGCCACCAGCGATAGGAACCGCAATCAGCCCCAGCATTTT.

The rearrangement joins TRBV5-1 to TRBJ2-3; D unclear. The CDR3 contains 15 residues. Germline CDR1 reads SGHRS; CDR2 reads YFSETQ. V shed 2 bases and J shed 6 bases, with 16 bases lying between them. The CDR3 nucleotides are TGCGCCAGCAGCTTCGGCGCCAGCCGTGGGGATACGCAGTATTTT. Translated: CASSFGASRGDTQYF.